This T cell receptor beta chain appears in the sequencing data of a study of T-cell reconstitution after alpha-beta-depleted transplantation in children. V dropped 3 bases and J dropped 3 bases, with 17 bases sitting between them. Germline V lookup: CDR1 LGHDT, CDR2 YNNKEL (reference sequence). The CDR3 spans 17 residues. Turning to this clonotype: The antigen remains undetermined.

As it was prepared, the TCRbeta library received unique molecular identifiers. TCRdb redid the calling of the PCR reads with MiXCR, one entry per CDR3 protein. The sample yields some 300,000 distinct CDR3 sequences, nearly 8% seen once. Whole-study findings and limits: The study reportedly traced alpha-beta T cells about two months after transplant to several hundred expanded graft clones. The study traced high day-60 TCRbeta diversity in some patients to surviving recipient T cells and thymic progenitors. T-cell counts and diversity were attributed mostly to newly produced T cells one year after transplant.

The receptor comes from a female patient aged 2 to 10 who had a stem cell transplant for Fanconi anemia, so the T cells may come from the graft donor. The source was peripheral blood, collected 360 days after TCRalphabeta/CD19-depleted stem cell transplant. The chain employs TRBV3-1 and TRBJ1-4; tentatively, D is TRBD1 (5 bases). The CDR3, as DNA: TGTGCCAGCAGCCACTCCCCGGGTACAGGTGCTAATGAAAAACTGTTTTTT. It specifies CASSHSPGTGANEKLFF.